Below, 12 T cell receptor beta chains from the same sample are listed, as sequenced in a study of blood T cell repertoires in COVID-19. Libraries were prepared by immunoSEQ multiplex PCR; TCRdb keeps only in-frame clonotypes and omits some of them. The sample includes 200,000 to 300,000 clones, around 86% seen only once; the top ten take around 3.3%. The specimen was PBMCs or T cells enriched from blood (not recorded which). These receptors originate from a woman aged 40 to 50 with acute COVID-19.

The chain couples TRBV5-5 to TRBJ2-7, with 8 bases lining up with TRBD1. With 2 bases clipped from V and 11 bases from J, the junction kept 6 bases outside the gene matches. Germline V gene lookup returns CDR1 SGHKS and CDR2 YYEKEE (reference sequence). The CDR3 totals 12 residues. CDR3 nucleotides: TGTGCCAGCAGCTTCCTCACGGACAGGGAGTACTTC. As protein: CASSFLTDREYF.

The chain joins TRBV6-5 to TRBJ2-1; TRBD2 matches 12 bases. The junction had 10 bases not matched to a gene; V was cut back by 6 bases and J by 16 bases. Looked up from germline, CDR1 is MNHEY and CDR2 is SVGAGI. The CDR3 covers 13 residues. The CDR3 DNA follows: TGTGCCAGCAGGCTCACTAGCGGGAGGAATGTATTCTTC. This gives the protein CASRLTSGRNVFF.

The chain employs TRBV19 and TRBJ2-7, with D possibly matching TRBD1 (6 bases). Trimming stripped 4 bases from V and 0 bases from J, with 10 bases between. The V gene's germline CDR1 is LNHDA and CDR2 SQIVND (reference sequence). The CDR3 is 14 amino acids. CDR3 nucleotides: TGTGCCAGTAGTACCGGGACAAGCTCCTACGAGCAGTACTTC. Protein product: CASSTGTSSYEQYF.

The chain combines TRBV7-9 with TRBJ1-2, with 8 bases aligning to TRBD1. J gave up 12 bases and V 3 bases, and 9 bases lay outside the gene matches. The CDR3 loop spans 13 amino acids. Germline V gene data show CDR1 as SEHNR and CDR2 as FQNEAQ (reference sequence). CDR3 loop: CASSFRQGRVHTF. The CDR3 DNA reads as TGTGCCAGCAGCTTTCGACAGGGGAGGGTCCACACCTTC. Supplemented by reference TRBV7-9 and TRBJ1-2, the full variable domain reads DTGVSQNPRHKITKRGQNVTFRCDPISEHNRLYWYRQTLGQGPEFLTYFQNEAQLEKSRLLSDRFSAERPKGSFSTLEIQRTEQGDSAMYLCASSFRQGRVHTFGSGTRLTVV.

The chain employs TRBV7-2 and TRBJ1-3, with D uncertain. CDR1 is SGHTA, CDR2 FQGNSA, per germline. V lost 5 bases and J lost 4, with 6 bases in between. The CDR3 runs 12 residues. This CDR3 reads CASSPAGNTIYF. In nucleotides, the CDR3 is TGTGCCAGCAGCCCAGCGGGAAACACCATATATTTT.

The rearrangement joins TRBV2 to TRBJ2-2, with no clear D. Trimming took off 6 bases at V and 1 base at J, with 6 bases between the two ends. CDR1 is SNHLY and CDR2 is FYNNEI in the germline V gene. This CDR3 comprises 13 residues. CDR3 region: CASSTGNTGELFF. CDR3 DNA: TGTGCCAGCAGCACCGGGAACACCGGGGAGCTGTTTTTT. Supplemented by reference TRBV2 and TRBJ2-2, the full variable domain reads EPEVTQTPSHQVTQMGQEVILRCVPISNHLYFYWYRQILGQKVEFLVSFYNNEISEKSEIFDDQFSVERPDGSNFTLKIRSTKLEDSAMYFCASSTGNTGELFFGEGSRLTVL.

The chain uses TRBV5-5 and TRBJ2-7; 7 bases line up with TRBD2. The CDR3 consists of 15 residues. Germline values: CDR1 SGHKS, CDR2 YYEKEE (reference sequence). V was pared by 4 bases and J by 1 base, with 8 bases of the junction left unmatched. The CDR3 nucleotides read TGTGCCAGCAGCGAGGGGAGCGGGATTTCCTACGAGCAGTACTTC. This codes for CASSEGSGISYEQYF.

This clone has just a few counts. This rearrangement joins TRBV2 to TRBJ2-7; D might be TRBD2 (6 bases). The germline V and J ends were trimmed by 1 base and 3 bases, with 10 bases remaining between them. CDR1 is SNHLY and CDR2 is FYNNEI in the germline V gene. CDR3 length: 14 residues. CDR3 sequence: CASSEVLADYEQYF. CDR3 in DNA: TGTGCCAGCAGTGAAGTGTTAGCGGACTACGAGCAGTACTTC. Drawing the rest from reference TRBV2 and TRBJ2-7, the complete variable domain is EPEVTQTPSHQVTQMGQEVILRCVPISNHLYFYWYRQILGQKVEFLVSFYNNEISEKSEIFDDQFSVERPDGSNFTLKIRSTKLEDSAMYFCASSEVLADYEQYFGPGTRLTVT.

This chain links TRBV6-2 or TRBV6-3 with TRBJ2-4; TRBD1 matches 7 bases. Germline-derived CDR1 and CDR2 are MNHEY and SVGEGT. J was trimmed by 6 bases and V by 2 bases; bases with no gene match: 4. CDR3 length: 14 residues. In nucleotides, the CDR3 is TGTGCCAGCAGTTACGGCAACAGGGGAAACATTCAGTACTTC. Its translation: CASSYGNRGNIQYF.

The chain combines TRBV12-3 or TRBV12-4 with TRBJ1-6; the D is unclear. This CDR3 spans 11 amino acids. Trimming stripped 5 bases from V and 7 bases from J, with 3 bases between. Written as DNA, the CDR3 is TGTGCCAGCAGTACAAATTCACCCCTCCACTTT. Its translation: CASSTNSPLHF.

This chain uses TRBV10-3 with TRBJ2-2, with 8 positions matching TRBD1. The CDR3 runs to 15 residues. Germline V gene data show CDR1 as ENHRY and CDR2 as SYGVKD. V was clipped by 2 bases and J by 1 base; unmatched bases: 0. The CDR3 DNA is TGTGCCATCAGTGAGGGGACAGGGAACACCGGGGAGCTGTTTTTT. Amino acid sequence: CAISEGTGNTGELFF.

The rearrangement links TRBV6-5 to TRBJ2-7, with a possible D match to TRBD2 (5 bases). This CDR3 is built from 14 residues. V was shortened by 0 bases and J by 7 bases, with 13 bases between the two germline ends. CDR1 and CDR2 from the germline V gene are MNHEY and SVGAGI. The CDR3, as DNA: TGTGCCAGCAGTTACTCACCATACGAGCGGGAGCAGTACTTC. It specifies CASSYSPYEREQYF.